This T cell receptor (beta chain) was found in a study of blood T cells in healthy people across ages (dated by TCRdb to 2015 to 2017). At the level of the whole study: In model experiments, roughly one uniquely barcoded TCR beta cDNA molecule per two T cells was captured by template switching. The study measured age-related changes in TCR beta repertoire diversity using deep sequencing normalized with unique cDNA molecular identifiers. The donors were split into four age groups: young (average 16 years), middle-aged (roughly 39), aged (over 55) and long-lived (approximately 80). To avoid experimental bias, donors of different ages were distributed randomly across sequencing lanes. Two additional independent replicas of 1 million unique cDNA reads from the same blood draw were analyzed for two donors (one aged 18 to 30 and one aged 80 or older). Broader findings and caveats from the paper: There was a strong correlation between observed TCR beta diversity and the percentage of naive T cells measured by flow cytometry. Because donor CMV infection status was unknown, age-related changes in expanded clonotypes were potentially confounded. Observed TCR beta diversity per million T cells fell roughly linearly with age, and a significant reduction was already apparent by age roughly 40. Total diversity estimates from one million sequenced T cells were considered lower bounds and underestimates. Because profiling used bulk unsorted PBMCs, naive and antigen-experienced compartments could not be compared conclusively. Compared with the aged group, more naive CD4+ T cells, fewer expanded clones and increased TCR diversity were shown by the long-lived group, suggesting age selection.

Of note for this clonotype: Which antigen it targets is not known. No much larger clone is present one base from it, and per-base qualities are unavailable.

To prepare the library, 5' RACE was applied. Instrument used: Illumina HiSeq 2500. The second PCR ran for about 6 to 12 cycles and used a J-beta primer mix along with a sample-barcoded 5' primer. Each TCR beta cDNA molecule received a unique molecular identifier from a template-switch 5' adaptor carrying 12 random nucleotides. Each sample yielded at least 2.5 million CDR3-containing paired-end reads. First-strand cDNA was synthesized from all RNA with the Mint cDNA synthesis kit, primed by a TRBC-specific oligonucleotide. Following uracil-DNA glycosylase treatment, a first 18-cycle PCR with universal primers M1SS and BC2_uni_R was performed on all cDNA. In the authors' own workflow: Normalization of each sample was performed by random selection of 1 million high-quality reads, each carrying a distinct molecular identifier. Reads with shared molecular identifiers were discarded instead of being binned into consensus sequences. MiTCR, set to a Q25 quality threshold and the strictest error-elimination algorithm, was used for CDR3 identification, clonotype clustering and error correction. Lower-bound total TCR beta diversity was estimated with a nonparametric unseen species model using Euler transformation. The public reads were reanalyzed by TCRdb: fastp trimming at Q25, MiXCR alignment, in-frame beta chains only. Identical CDR3 proteins give one entry, which carries the most common genes and DNA. These V and J calls derive from TCRdb rather than the authors' analysis. The sample includes about 680,000 distinct CDR3 sequences, with around 48% observed a single time. The ten most abundant clones make up about a third of the sample.

Systemically healthy Caucasian individuals from Russia, some 38 in total and aged roughly 6 to 100 years, were included as donors. Each donor gave about 9.2 milliliters of peripheral blood, drawn into EDTA-treated Vacutainer tubes. Ficoll-Paque density-gradient centrifugation was used to isolate PBMCs, with at least 7 million obtained per sample. Total RNA was extracted from PBMCs with Trizol reagent, with at least 6 micrograms obtained per sample. For every donor, flow cytometry on a PBMC aliquot measured the percentage of naive CD45RAhigh/CD27high T cells. The germline V gene supplies CDR1 SGHTA and CDR2 FQGNSA. Including the terminal cysteine and phenylalanine, the CDR3 comprises 13 residues. The DNA shown is the 39-base CDR3, in frame from base 1. V loses 1 base of germline sequence and J loses 3 bases, and the interval between the two ends is 6 bases.

The TCR comes from a woman aged 55-69 years in good health. The rearrangement joined TRBV7-2 to TRBJ1-2; the D gene lacks a confident call. The sample taken for sequencing was blood. The DNA sequence is as follows: TGTGCCAGCAGCTTAGTCCCATACTATGGCTACACCTTC. Translated, it gives CASSLVPYYGYTF.